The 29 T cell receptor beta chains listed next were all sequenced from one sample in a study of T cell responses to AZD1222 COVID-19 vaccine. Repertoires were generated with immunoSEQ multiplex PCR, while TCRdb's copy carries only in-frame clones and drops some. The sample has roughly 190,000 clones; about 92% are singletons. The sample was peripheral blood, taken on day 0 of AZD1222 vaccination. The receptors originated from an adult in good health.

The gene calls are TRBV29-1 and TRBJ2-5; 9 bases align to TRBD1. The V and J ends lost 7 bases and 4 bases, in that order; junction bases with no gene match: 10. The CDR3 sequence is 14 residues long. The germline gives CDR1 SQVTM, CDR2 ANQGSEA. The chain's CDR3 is CSGWTGVHSETQYF. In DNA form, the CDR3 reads TGCAGCGGATGGACAGGGGTTCACTCAGAGACCCAGTACTTC. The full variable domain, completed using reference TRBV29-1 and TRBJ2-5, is SAVISQKPSRDICQRGTSLTIQCQVDSQVTMMFWYRQQPGQSLTLIATANQGSEATYESGFVIDKFPISRPNLTFSTLTVSNMSPEDSSIYLCSGWTGVHSETQYFGPGTRLLVL.

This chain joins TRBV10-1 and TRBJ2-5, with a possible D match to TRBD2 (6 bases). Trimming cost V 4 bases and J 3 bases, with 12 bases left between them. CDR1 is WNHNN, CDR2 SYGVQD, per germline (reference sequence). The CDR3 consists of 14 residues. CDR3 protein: CASSVKTGEETQYF. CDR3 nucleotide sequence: TGCGCCAGCAGTGTGAAAACGGGGGAAGAGACCCAGTACTTC.

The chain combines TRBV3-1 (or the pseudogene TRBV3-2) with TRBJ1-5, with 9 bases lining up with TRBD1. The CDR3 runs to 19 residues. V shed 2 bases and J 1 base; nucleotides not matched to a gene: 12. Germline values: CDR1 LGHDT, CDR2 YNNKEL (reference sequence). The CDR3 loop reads CASSQHQPTGTGSNQPQHF. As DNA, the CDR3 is TGTGCCAGCAGCCAACACCAACCCACCGGGACAGGGAGCAATCAGCCCCAGCATTTT.

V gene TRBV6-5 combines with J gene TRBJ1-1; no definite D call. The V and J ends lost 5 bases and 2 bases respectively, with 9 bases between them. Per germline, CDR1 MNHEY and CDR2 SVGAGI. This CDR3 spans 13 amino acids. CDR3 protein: CASSTQKNTEAFF. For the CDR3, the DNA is TGTGCCAGCAGTACACAGAAAAACACTGAAGCTTTCTTT.

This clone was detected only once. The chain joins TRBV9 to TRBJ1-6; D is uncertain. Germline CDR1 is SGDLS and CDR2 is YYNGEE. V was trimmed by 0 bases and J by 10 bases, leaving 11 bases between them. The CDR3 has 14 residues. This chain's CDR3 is CASSVDGNGSPLHF. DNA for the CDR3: TGTGCCAGCAGCGTAGACGGCAACGGATCACCCCTCCACTTT.

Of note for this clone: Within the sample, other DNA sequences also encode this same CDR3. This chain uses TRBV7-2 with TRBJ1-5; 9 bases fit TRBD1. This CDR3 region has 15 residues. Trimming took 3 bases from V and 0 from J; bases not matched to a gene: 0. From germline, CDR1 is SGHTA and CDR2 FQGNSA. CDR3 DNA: TGTGCCAGCAGCTTGGGACAGGGTAGCAATCAGCCCCAGCATTTT. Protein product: CASSLGQGSNQPQHF.

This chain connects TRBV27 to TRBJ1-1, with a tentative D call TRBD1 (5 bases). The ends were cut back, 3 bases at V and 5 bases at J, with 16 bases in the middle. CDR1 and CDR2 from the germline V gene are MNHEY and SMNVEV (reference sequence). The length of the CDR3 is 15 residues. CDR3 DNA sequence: TGTGCCAGCAGTTTCAACTCACTGCGGGGGACTGAAGCTTTCTTT. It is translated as CASSFNSLRGTEAFF.

CDR3 region: CASSLGAARPFYGYTF. Written as DNA, the CDR3 is TGTGCCAGCAGCTTAGGAGCAGCACGACCTTTCTATGGCTACACCTTC. The J gene is TRBJ1-2, the V gene TRBV7-2; D not resolved. Germline V gene data show CDR1 as SGHTA and CDR2 as FQGNSA. The V gene lost 1 base and the J gene lost 4 bases, with 16 bases spanning the gap. CDR3 length: 16 amino acids.

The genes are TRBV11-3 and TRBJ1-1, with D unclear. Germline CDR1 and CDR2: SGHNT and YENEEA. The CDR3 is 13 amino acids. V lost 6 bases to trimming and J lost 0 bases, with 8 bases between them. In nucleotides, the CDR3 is TGTGCCAGCAGTCTATTTATGAACACTGAAGCTTTCTTT. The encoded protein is CASSLFMNTEAFF. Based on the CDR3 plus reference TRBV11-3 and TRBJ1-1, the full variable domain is EAGVVQSPRYKIIEKKQPVAFWCNPISGHNTLYWYLQNLGQGPELLIRYENEEAVDDSQLPKDRFSAERLKGVDSTLKIQPAELGDSAVYLCASSLFMNTEAFFGQGTRLTVV.

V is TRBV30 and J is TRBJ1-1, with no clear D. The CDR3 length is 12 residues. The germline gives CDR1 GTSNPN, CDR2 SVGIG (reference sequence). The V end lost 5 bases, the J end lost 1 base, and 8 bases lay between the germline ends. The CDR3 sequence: CAWGGRNTEAFF. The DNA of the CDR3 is TGTGCCTGGGGTGGCAGGAACACTGAAGCTTTCTTT.

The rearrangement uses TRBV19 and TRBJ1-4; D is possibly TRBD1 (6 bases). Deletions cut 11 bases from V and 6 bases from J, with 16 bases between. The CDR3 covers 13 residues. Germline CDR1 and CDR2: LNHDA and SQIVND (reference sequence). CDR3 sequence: CAAGGAADEKLFF. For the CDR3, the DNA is TGTGCCGCGGGGGGCGCGGCGGATGAAAAACTGTTTTTT.

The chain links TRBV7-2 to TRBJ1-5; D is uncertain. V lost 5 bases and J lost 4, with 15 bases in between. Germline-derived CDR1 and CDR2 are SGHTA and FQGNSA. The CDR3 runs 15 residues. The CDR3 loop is CASSLVQAFNQPQHF. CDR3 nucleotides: TGTGCCAGCAGCCTCGTCCAGGCGTTTAATCAGCCCCAGCATTTT.

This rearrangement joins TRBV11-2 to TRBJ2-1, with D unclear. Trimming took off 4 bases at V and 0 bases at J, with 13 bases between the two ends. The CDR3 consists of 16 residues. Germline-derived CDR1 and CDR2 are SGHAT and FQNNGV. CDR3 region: CASSSITPGSYNEQFF. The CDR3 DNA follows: TGTGCCAGCAGCTCGATTACGCCCGGCTCCTACAATGAGCAGTTCTTC.

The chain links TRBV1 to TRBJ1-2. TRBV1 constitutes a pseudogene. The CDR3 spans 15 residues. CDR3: CTSSRTRDGNYGYTF. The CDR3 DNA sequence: TGCACCAGCAGCCGGACCCGGGACGGAAACTATGGCTACACCTTC.

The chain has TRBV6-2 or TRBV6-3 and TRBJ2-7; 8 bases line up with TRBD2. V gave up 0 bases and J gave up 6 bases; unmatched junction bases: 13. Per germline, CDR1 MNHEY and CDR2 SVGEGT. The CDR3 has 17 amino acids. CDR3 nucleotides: TGTGCCAGCAGTTACTCTACGCGAGCGGGGGCTCCACCCGAGCAGTACTTC. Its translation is CASSYSTRAGAPPEQYF.

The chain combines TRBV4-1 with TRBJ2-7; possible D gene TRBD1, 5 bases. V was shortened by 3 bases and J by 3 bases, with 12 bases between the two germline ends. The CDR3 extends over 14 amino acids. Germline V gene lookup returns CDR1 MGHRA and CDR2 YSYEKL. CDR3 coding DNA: TGCGCCAGCAGCCAGGCGGACGGACACTACGAGCAGTACTTC. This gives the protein CASSQADGHYEQYF.

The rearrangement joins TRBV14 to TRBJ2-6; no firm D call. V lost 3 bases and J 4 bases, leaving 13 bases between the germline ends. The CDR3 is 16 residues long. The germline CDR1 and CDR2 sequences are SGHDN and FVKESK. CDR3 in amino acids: CASSQDPLWGANVLTF. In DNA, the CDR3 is TGTGCCAGCAGCCAGGACCCCCTGTGGGGGGCCAACGTCCTGACTTTC.

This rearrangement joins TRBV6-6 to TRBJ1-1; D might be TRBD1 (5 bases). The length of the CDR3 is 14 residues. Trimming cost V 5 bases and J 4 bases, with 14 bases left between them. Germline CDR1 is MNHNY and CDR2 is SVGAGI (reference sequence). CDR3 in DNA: TGTGCCAGCAGTCGGGGACGAGCGTCCACTGAAGCTTTCTTT. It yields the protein CASSRGRASTEAFF.

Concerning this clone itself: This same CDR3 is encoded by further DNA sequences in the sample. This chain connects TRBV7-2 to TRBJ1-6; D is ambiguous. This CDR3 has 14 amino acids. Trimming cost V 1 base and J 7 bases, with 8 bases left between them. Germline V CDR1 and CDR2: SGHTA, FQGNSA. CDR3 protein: CASSLGPRNSPLHF. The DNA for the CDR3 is TGTGCCAGCAGCTTAGGACCGAGAAATTCACCCCTCCACTTT.

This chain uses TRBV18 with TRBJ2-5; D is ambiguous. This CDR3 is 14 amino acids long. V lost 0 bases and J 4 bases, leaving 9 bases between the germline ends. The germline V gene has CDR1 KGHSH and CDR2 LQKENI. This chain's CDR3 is CASSPPVLPETQYF. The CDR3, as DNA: TGTGCCAGCTCACCACCGGTTCTACCAGAGACCCAGTACTTC.

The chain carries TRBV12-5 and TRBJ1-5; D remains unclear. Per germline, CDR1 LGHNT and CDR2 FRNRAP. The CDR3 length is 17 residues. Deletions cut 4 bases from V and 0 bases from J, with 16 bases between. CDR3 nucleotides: TGTGCTAGTGGTTCCGGGCCCCCAGGATATAGCAATCAGCCCCAGCATTTT. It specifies CASGSGPPGYSNQPQHF.

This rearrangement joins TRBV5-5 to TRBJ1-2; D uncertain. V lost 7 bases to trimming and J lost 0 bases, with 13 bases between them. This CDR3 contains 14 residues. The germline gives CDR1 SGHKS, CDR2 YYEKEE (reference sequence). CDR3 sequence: CASDPDGTNYGYTF. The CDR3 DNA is TGTGCCAGCGACCCGGACGGCACTAACTATGGCTACACCTTC.

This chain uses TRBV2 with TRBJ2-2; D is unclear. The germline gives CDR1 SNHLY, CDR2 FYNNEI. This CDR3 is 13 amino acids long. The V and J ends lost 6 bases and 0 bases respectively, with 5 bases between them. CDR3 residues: CASRGANTGELFF. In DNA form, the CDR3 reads TGTGCCAGCAGAGGTGCGAACACCGGGGAGCTGTTTTTT.

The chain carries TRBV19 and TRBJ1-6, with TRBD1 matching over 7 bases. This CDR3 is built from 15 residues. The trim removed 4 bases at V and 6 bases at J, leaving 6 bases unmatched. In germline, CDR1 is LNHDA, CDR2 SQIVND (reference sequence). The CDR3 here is CASSRDSGINSPLHF. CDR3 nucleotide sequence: TGTGCCAGTAGTAGGGACAGTGGGATTAATTCACCCCTCCACTTT.

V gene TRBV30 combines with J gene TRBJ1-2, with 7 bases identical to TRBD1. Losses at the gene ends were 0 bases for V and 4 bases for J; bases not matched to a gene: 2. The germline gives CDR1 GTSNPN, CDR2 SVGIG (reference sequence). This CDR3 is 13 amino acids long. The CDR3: CAWSVGGSYGYTF. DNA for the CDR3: TGTGCCTGGAGTGTAGGGGGCTCCTATGGCTACACCTTC.

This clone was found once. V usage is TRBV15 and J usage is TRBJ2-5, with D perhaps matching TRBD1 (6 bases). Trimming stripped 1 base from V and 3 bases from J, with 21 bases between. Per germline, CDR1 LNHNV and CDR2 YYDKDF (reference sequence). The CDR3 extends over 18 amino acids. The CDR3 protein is CATSRGVFGQRPEETQYF. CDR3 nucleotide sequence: TGTGCCACCAGCAGAGGGGTTTTTGGACAGCGCCCCGAAGAGACCCAGTACTTC.

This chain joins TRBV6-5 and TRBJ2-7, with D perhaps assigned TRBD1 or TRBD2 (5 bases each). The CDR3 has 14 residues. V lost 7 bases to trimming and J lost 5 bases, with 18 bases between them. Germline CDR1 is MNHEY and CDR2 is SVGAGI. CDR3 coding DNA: TGTGCCAGCACCGACGAGGGACGGCGCCACGAGCAGTACTTC. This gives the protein CASTDEGRRHEQYF.

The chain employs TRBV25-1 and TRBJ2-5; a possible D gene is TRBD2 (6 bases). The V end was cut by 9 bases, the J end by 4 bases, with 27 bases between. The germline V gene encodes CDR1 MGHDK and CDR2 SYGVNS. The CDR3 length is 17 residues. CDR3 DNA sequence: TGTGCCAGTTACCCTGAGCCGCGGGACCACAGACCAGAGACCCAGTACTTC. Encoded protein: CASYPEPRDHRPETQYF.

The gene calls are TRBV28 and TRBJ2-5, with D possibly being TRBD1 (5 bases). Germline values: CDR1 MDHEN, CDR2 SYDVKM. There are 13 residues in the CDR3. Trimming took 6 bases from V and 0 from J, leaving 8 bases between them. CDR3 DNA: TGTGCCAGCAGGACAGACAACCAAGAGACCCAGTACTTC. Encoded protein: CASRTDNQETQYF.